The 7 T cell receptor beta chains given below trace back to one sample, sequenced in a study of blood T cells in healthy people across ages. Primers used in a second PCR of about 6 to 11 cycles were a sample-barcoded 5' primer and a J-beta primer mix. TCRdb processed the 5' RACE reads anew with MiXCR; each CDR3 protein has one entry. Here the sample spans about 1 million distinct CDR3 sequences, 45% being singletons. The sequencing sample was made of blood. The receptors were gathered from an older woman in good health.

Worth noting for this clonotype: One junction end disagrees with the germline gene, perhaps due to a read error. The chain combines TRBV3-1 with TRBJ2-1; D unclear. This CDR3 spans 15 amino acids. In germline, CDR1 is LGHDT, CDR2 YNNKEL (reference sequence). The CDR3 here is CASSPGPSSHNEQFF. The CDR3 region has the DNA TGTGCCAGCAGCCCAGGACCGAGCTCCCACAATGAGCAGTTCTTC.

This chain joins TRBV28 and TRBJ2-5, with D perhaps matching TRBD1 (5 bases). Germline V gene lookup returns CDR1 MDHEN and CDR2 SYDVKM. Trimming removed 11 bases from V and 5 bases from J, with 21 bases in between. There are 14 residues in the CDR3. The CDR3 spells CACSRAGPGETQYF. CDR3 in DNA: TGTGCCTGCTCCAGAGCAGGCCCAGGGGAGACCCAGTACTTC.

This clonotype was observed a handful of times. The CDR3: CASSLDPGLYNEQFF. The CDR3 DNA sequence: TGTGCCAGCAGCTTAGACCCGGGTCTCTACAATGAGCAGTTCTTC. The chain combines TRBV7-6 with TRBJ2-1; D gene unclear. The CDR3 runs 15 residues. V lost 1 base and J 3 bases, leaving 10 bases between the germline ends. Germline V gene data show CDR1 as SGHVS and CDR2 as FNYEAQ.

This sequence joins TRBV6-5 and TRBJ2-4; 11 bases line up with TRBD1. V trimming: 0 bases; J trimming: 0 bases; junction bases outside the gene matches: 7. Germline CDR1 reads MNHEY; CDR2 reads SVGAGI. The CDR3 has 19 residues. CDR3 region: CASSYSGQGVSGAKNIQYF. DNA of the CDR3: TGTGCCAGCAGTTACTCGGGACAGGGGGTTTCTGGAGCCAAAAACATTCAGTACTTC.

The V call is TRBV7-9, the J call TRBJ1-5, with TRBD1 as a possible D gene (6 bases). V lost 5 bases to trimming and J lost 1 base, with 12 bases between them. The CDR3 has 15 amino acids. Germline values: CDR1 SEHNR, CDR2 FQNEAQ (reference sequence). CDR3 in DNA: TGTGCCAGCAGCACCGGGACAATGAGCAATCAGCCCCAGCATTTT. It yields the protein CASSTGTMSNQPQHF.

CDR3 in amino acids: CASITNGRDSRAYNEQFF. CDR3 in DNA: TGTGCCAGCATTACCAACGGCCGGGACTCCCGGGCCTACAATGAGCAGTTCTTC. V gene TRBV6-5 combines with J gene TRBJ2-1, with a tentative D call TRBD2 (6 bases). The length of the CDR3 is 18 residues. In germline, CDR1 is MNHEY, CDR2 SVGAGI. V gave up 7 bases and J gave up 2 bases, with 24 bases separating them.

DNA for the CDR3: TGTGCCAGCAGCCAGGAAAGGAGGGTTGGGGAGCAGTTCTTC. This codes for CASSQERRVGEQFF. The chain carries TRBV3-1 and TRBJ2-1; possibly TRBD2 for D (6 bases). V lost 3 bases and J lost 10, with 16 bases in between. Germline V gene sequence: CDR1 LGHDT, CDR2 YNNKEL (reference sequence). The length of the CDR3 is 14 residues.